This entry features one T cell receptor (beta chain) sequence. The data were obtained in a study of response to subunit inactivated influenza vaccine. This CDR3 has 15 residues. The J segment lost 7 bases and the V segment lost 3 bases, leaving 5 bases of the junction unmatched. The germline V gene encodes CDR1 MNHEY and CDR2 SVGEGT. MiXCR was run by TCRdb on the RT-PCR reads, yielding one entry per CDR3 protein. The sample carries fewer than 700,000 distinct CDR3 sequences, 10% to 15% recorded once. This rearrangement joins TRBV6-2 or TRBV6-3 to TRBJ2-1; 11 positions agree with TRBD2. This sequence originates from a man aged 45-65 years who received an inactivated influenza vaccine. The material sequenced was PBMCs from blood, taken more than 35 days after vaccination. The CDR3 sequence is CASSYSGGASNEQFF. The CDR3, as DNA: TGTGCCAGCAGTTATAGCGGGGGGGCCTCTAATGAGCAGTTCTTC.